The 8 T cell receptor beta chains below come from one sample, sequenced in a study of blood T cell repertoires in COVID-19. Sequencing used immunoSEQ multiplex PCR; TCRdb keeps in-frame clones, though not all of them. The profile shows approximately 140,000 clones, roughly 84% of them singletons. The sequencing sample was made of peripheral blood. The receptors come from a man aged 60 to 69 with acute or convalescent COVID-19.

A single count supports this clone. This chain links TRBV11-1 with TRBJ2-5, with 14 bases matching TRBD2. The CDR3 is made up of 16 amino acids. V shed 5 bases, J shed 6 bases, and the junction held 8 bases outside the gene matches. Looked up from germline, CDR1 is SGHAT and CDR2 is FQDESV (reference sequence). The CDR3, as DNA: TGTGCCAGCAGCCCAGGGACTAGCGGGAGCTCAAAGACCCAGTACTTC. Translating it yields CASSPGTSGSSKTQYF. The full variable domain, rest sourced from reference TRBV11-1 and TRBJ2-5, is EAEVAQSPRYKITEKSQAVAFWCDPISGHATLYWYRQILGQGPELLVQFQDESVVDDSQLPKDRFSAERLKGVDSTLKIQPAELGDSAMYLCASSPGTSGSSKTQYFGPGTRLLVL.

The J gene is TRBJ2-1, the V gene TRBV7-9; D gene ambiguous. Germline CDR1 and CDR2: SEHNR and FQNEAQ (reference sequence). This CDR3 comprises 13 residues. Deletions cut 5 bases from V and 3 bases from J, with 8 bases between. The CDR3: CASSPLVYNEQFF. The CDR3, as DNA: TGTGCCAGCAGCCCGTTAGTCTACAATGAGCAGTTCTTC.

The chain employs TRBV24-1 and TRBJ2-2; 13 bases are shared with TRBD2. This CDR3 spans 16 amino acids. Looked up from germline, CDR1 is KGHDR and CDR2 is SFDVKD. Trimming at V came to 9 bases and at J to 4 bases, leaving 7 bases not matched to a gene. In DNA form, the CDR3 reads TGTGCCACCTCCTGGGGGACTAGCGGGACCACCGGGGAGCTGTTTTTT. Translating gives CATSWGTSGTTGELFF.

This clone was detected once. The chain combines TRBV27 with TRBJ2-1, with 8 bases matching TRBD2. The CDR3 is made up of 13 amino acids. With 4 bases clipped from V and 8 bases from J, the junction kept 4 bases outside the gene matches. The germline V gene encodes CDR1 MNHEY and CDR2 SMNVEV (reference sequence). CDR3 coding DNA: TGTGCCAGCAGTTCCTTCGGGGGGGATGAGCAGTTCTTC. This codes for CASSSFGGDEQFF.

The chain combines TRBV19 with TRBJ1-2; tentative D call: TRBD1 (5 bases). The V gene's germline CDR1 is LNHDA and CDR2 SQIVND (reference sequence). CDR3 size: 15 residues. The V end lost 3 bases, the J end lost 3 bases, and 14 bases lay between the germline ends. CDR3 residues: CASSINGASDYGYTF. The CDR3 coding sequence is TGTGCCAGTAGTATCAATGGGGCTTCGGACTATGGCTACACCTTC. The full variable domain, in which reference TRBV19 and TRBJ1-2 provide the parts outside the CDR3, is DGGITQSPKYLFRKEGQNVTLSCEQNLNHDAMYWYRQDPGQGLRLIYYSQIVNDFQKGDIAEGYSVSREKKESFPLTVTSAQKNPTAFYLCASSINGASDYGYTFGSGTRLTVV.

The chain joins TRBV6-1 to TRBJ2-7, with 7 bases matching TRBD1. The CDR3 covers 15 residues. Germline V gives CDR1 MNHNS, CDR2 SASEGT. The V and J ends lost 1 base and 3 bases, in that order; junction bases with no gene match: 6. The CDR3 here is CASSEGAGGIYEQYF. The CDR3 coding sequence is TGTGCCAGCAGTGAAGGAGCAGGGGGAATCTACGAGCAGTACTTC.

V usage is TRBV5-8 and J usage is TRBJ2-1; D gene unclear. The V end lost 4 bases, the J end lost 9 bases, and 11 bases lay between the germline ends. CDR3 length: 12 residues. The germline V gene has CDR1 SGHTS and CDR2 YDEGEE. This chain's CDR3 is CASSILGVEQFF. CDR3 bases: TGTGCCAGCAGCATTCTCGGTGTTGAGCAGTTCTTC.

The rearrangement joins TRBV24-1 to TRBJ1-1; 9 bases fit TRBD1. This CDR3 is built from 15 residues. V was pared by 3 bases and J by 3 bases, with 4 bases of the junction left unmatched. The germline CDR1 and CDR2 sequences are KGHDR and SFDVKD. This chain's CDR3 is CATSDPGQGDTEAFF. In DNA, the CDR3 is TGTGCCACCAGTGATCCGGGACAGGGAGACACTGAAGCTTTCTTT.